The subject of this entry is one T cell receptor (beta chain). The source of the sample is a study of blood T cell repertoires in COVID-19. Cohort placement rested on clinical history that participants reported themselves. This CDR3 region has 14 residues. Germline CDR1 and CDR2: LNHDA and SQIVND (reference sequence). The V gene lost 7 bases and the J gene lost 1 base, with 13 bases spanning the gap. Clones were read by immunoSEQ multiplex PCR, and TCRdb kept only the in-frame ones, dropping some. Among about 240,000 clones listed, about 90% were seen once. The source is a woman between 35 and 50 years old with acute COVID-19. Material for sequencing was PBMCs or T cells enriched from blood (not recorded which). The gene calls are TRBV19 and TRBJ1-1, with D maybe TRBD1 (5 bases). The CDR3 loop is CASTLDTANTEAFF. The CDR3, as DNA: TGTGCCAGTACCCTGGACACCGCGAACACTGAAGCTTTCTTT. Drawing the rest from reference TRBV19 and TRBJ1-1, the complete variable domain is DGGITQSPKYLFRKEGQNVTLSCEQNLNHDAMYWYRQDPGQGLRLIYYSQIVNDFQKGDIAEGYSVSREKKESFPLTVTSAQKNPTAFYLCASTLDTANTEAFFGQGTRLTVV.